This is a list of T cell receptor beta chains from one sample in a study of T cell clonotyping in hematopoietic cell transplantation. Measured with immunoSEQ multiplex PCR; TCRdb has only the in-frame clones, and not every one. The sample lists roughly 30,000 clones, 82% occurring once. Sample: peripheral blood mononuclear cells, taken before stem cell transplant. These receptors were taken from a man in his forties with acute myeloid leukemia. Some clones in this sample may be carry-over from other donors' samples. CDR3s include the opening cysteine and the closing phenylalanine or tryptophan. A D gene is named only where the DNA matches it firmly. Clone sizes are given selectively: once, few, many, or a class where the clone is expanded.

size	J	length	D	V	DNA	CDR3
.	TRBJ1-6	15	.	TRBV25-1	TGTGCCAGCAGTGAATTCCACGGCAGAAATTCACCCCTCCACTTT	CASSEFHGRNSPLHF
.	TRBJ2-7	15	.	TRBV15	TGTGCCACCAGCAGAGCTTACGGCAGAACATACGAGCAGTACTTC	CATSRAYGRTYEQYF
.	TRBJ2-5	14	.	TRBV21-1	TGTGCCAGTCGTAACTGGGGGGACCAAGAGACCCAGTACTTC	CASRNWGDQETQYF
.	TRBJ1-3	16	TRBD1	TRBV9	TGTGCCAGCAGCGTAGGACAGGGGACCTCTGGAAACACCATATATTTT	CASSVGQGTSGNTIYF
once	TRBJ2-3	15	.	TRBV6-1	TGTGCCAGCAGTATCCGGCTCAGCGAGACAGATACGCAGTATTTT	CASSIRLSETDTQYF
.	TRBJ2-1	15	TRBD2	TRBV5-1	TGCGCCAGCAGCGGGGGGACTAGCGGGGTCGATGAGCAGTTCTTC	CASSGGTSGVDEQFF
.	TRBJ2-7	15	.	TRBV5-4	TGTGCCAGCAGCTTTCAGGGAAAACAGACGGACGAGCAGTACTTC	CASSFQGKQTDEQYF
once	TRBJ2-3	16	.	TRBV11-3	TGTGCCAGCAGCCGAAGACCCCTACTTCGCACAGATACGCAGTATTTT	CASSRRPLLRTDTQYF
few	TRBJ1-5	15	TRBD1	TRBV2	TGTGCCAGCGCATGGGGGACAGCTAGCAATCAGCCCCAGCATTTT	CASAWGTASNQPQHF
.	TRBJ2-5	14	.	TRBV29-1	TGCAGCGCGGGGTCCCTAAGGGTTGGAGAGACCCAGTACTTC	CSAGSLRVGETQYF
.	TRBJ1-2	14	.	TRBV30	TGTGCCTCCCCGGGACCCGCAGCGAGGCATGGCTACACCTTC	CASPGPAARHGYTF
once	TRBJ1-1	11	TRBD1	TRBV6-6	TGTGCCAGCAGTGGGACAGGGGGAGCTTTCTTT	CASSGTGGAFF
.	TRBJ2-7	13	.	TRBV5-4	TGTGCCAGCAGTTGGGACCAGACCTACGAGCAGTACTTC	CASSWDQTYEQYF
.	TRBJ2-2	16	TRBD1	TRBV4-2	TGTGCCAGCAGCCAAGGACCCGGGACAGGAGCCGGGGAGCTGTTTTTT	CASSQGPGTGAGELFF
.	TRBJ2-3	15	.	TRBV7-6	TGTGCCAGCAGCTTAGCTAGTTTGGGCACAGATACGCAGTATTTT	CASSLASLGTDTQYF
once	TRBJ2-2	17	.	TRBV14	TGTGCCAGCAGCCAATGGGTAGGGACGAAAAACACCGGGGAGCTGTTTTTT	CASSQWVGTKNTGELFF
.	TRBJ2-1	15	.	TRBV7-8	TGTGCCAGCAGCAAAACCCGGACAGTCTACAATGAGCAGTTCTTC	CASSKTRTVYNEQFF
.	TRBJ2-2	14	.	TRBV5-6	TGTGCCAGCAGTTTCGGACGGAACACCGGGGAGCTGTTTTTT	CASSFGRNTGELFF
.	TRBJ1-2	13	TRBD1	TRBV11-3	TGTGCCAGCAGCCCGACAGGGGGGTATGGCTACACCTTC	CASSPTGGYGYTF
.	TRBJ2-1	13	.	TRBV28	TGTGCCAGCAGTTTATTGGGGGGGCATGAGCAGTTCTTC	CASSLLGGHEQFF
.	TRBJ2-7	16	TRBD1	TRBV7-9	TGTGCCAGCAGCACACCGGGACAGTGGTTGGACTACGAGCAGTACTTC	CASSTPGQWLDYEQYF
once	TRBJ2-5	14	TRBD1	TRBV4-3	TGCGCCAGCACCCTAGGGACAGGGGAAGAGACCCAGTACTTC	CASTLGTGEETQYF
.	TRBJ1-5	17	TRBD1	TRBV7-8	TGTGCCAGCAGCTTCGGGACAGCGGGATGGAGCAATCAGCCCCAGCATTTT	CASSFGTAGWSNQPQHF
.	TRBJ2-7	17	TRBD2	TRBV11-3	TGTGCCAGCAGCTCATCACCTCTAGCGGGAGGGCTTTCCGAGCAGTACTTC	CASSSSPLAGGLSEQYF
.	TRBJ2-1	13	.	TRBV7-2	TGTGCCAGCAGAATTAGTTTGTTCGCAGAGCAGTTCTTC	CASRISLFAEQFF
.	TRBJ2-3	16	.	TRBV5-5	TGTGCCAGCAGCTTGGGACTTCTTGTCTTGAGAGATACGCAGTATTTT	CASSLGLLVLRDTQYF
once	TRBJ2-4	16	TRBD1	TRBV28	TGTGCCAGCAGTTTGCGTGGGACAGTCTACAAAAACATTCAGTACTTC	CASSLRGTVYKNIQYF
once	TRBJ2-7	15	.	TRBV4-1	TGCGCCAGCAGCCAAGTGTTTGATCGCTCCTACGAGCAGTACTTC	CASSQVFDRSYEQYF
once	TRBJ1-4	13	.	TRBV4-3	TGCGCCAGCAGCTTAACCGCAAGTGAAAAACTGTTTTTT	CASSLTASEKLFF
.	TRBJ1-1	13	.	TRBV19	TGTGCCAGTAGTTTGGGTGTTGACACTGAAGCTTTCTTT	CASSLGVDTEAFF
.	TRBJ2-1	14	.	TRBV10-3	TGTGCCACCCGGGGCGAGAGCTCCTACAATGAGCAGTTCTTC	CATRGESSYNEQFF
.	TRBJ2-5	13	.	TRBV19	TGTGCCAGTAGTACGACCGCCCAAGAGACCCAGTACTTC	CASSTTAQETQYF
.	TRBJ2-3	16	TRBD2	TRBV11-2	TGTGCCAGCAGCATCCCCCCTAGCGGGGGGGCGGATACGCAGTATTTT	CASSIPPSGGADTQYF
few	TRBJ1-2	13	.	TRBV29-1	TGCAGCGTTGAAGAACGAGGGGTGTATGGCTACACCTTC	CSVEERGVYGYTF
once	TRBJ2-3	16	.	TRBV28	TGTGCCAGCAGAATTCCAGGGGGGGGAGAAGGAGATACGCAGTATTTT	CASRIPGGGEGDTQYF
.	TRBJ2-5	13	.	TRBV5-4	TGTGCCAGCAGCCAGACTGTCCAAGAGACCCAGTACTTC	CASSQTVQETQYF
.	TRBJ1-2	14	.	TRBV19	TGTGCCAGTAGTATAGGATTGGGGGCTTATGGCTACACCTTC	CASSIGLGAYGYTF
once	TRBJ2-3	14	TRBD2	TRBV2	TGTGCCAGCAGGCGGGGGGCCAGCACAGATACGCAGTATTTT	CASRRGASTDTQYF
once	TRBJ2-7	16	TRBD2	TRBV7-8	TGTGCCAGCAGCCCCCGACTAGCGGGAGGCCTCTACGAGCAGTACTTC	CASSPRLAGGLYEQYF
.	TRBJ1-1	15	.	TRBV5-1	TGCGCCAGCCGCCGAGGGTGGAACAGCGACACTGAAGCTTTCTTT	CASRRGWNSDTEAFF
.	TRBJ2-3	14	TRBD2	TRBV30	TGTGCCTGGATCTCGGGGGGGGCCACAGATACGCAGTATTTT	CAWISGGATDTQYF
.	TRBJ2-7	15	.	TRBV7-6	TGTGCCAGCAGCTTAGGCTCAGGGCAGGTCTTGGAGCAGTACTTC	CASSLGSGQVLEQYF
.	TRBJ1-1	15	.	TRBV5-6	TGTGCCAGCAGCTCGAAGACACATTTGAACACTGAAGCTTTCTTT	CASSSKTHLNTEAFF
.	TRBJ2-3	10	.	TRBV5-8	TGTGCCAGCAGCTTGGGGGGGCTCTATTTT	CASSLGGLYF
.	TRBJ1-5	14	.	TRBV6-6	TGTGCCAGCAGCCACCGGGTCCTCGATCAGCCCCAGCATTTT	CASSHRVLDQPQHF
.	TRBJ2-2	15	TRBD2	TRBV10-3	TGTGCCATCAGTAATCTAGCGGGAGTCACCGGGGAGCTGTTTTTT	CAISNLAGVTGELFF
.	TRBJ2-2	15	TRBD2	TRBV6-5	TGTGCCAGCAACTACGGGGGGGCGGGCACCGGGGAGCTGTTTTTT	CASNYGGAGTGELFF
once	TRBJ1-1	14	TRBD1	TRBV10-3	TGTGCCATCAAGAGGGACAGGGAGAACACTGAAGCTTTCTTT	CAIKRDRENTEAFF